These 30 T cell receptor beta chains were all obtained from the same sample, sequenced in a study of T-cell memory formation after mild COVID-19. Via MiXCR, TCRdb re-called the 5' RACE reads, giving one row per CDR3 protein. The table has around 300,000 distinct CDR3 sequences, approximately 18% seen once. The sequenced sample consisted of PBMCs or a T cell subset sorted from them (not recorded which). These receptors came from a man between 18 and 29 years old who had mild COVID-19 (a few samples of this study predate the infection). Cell type and time point are not known.

This clonotype was detected only a few times. V gene TRBV25-1 combines with J gene TRBJ2-3; D unresolved. The germline V and J ends were trimmed by 1 base and 5 bases, with 10 bases remaining between them. CDR3 size: 14 residues. Germline assignment: CDR1 MGHDK and CDR2 SYGVNS. CDR3 sequence: CASSESADVDTQYF. The CDR3 bases are TGTGCCAGCAGTGAATCTGCAGATGTAGATACGCAGTATTTT.

This clonotype turned up a few times. The CDR3 nucleotides are TGTGCCACCAGTGCCCAAGGAGAGACCCAGTACTTC. Its translation: CATSAQGETQYF. V gene TRBV24-1 combines with J gene TRBJ2-5; D gene ambiguous. CDR3 size: 12 residues. Germline loops: CDR1 KGHDR, CDR2 SFDVKD. Trimming stripped 5 bases from V and 4 bases from J, with 7 bases between.

This clonotype was seen a handful of times. The gene calls are TRBV7-8 and TRBJ2-7, with D perhaps matching TRBD1 (6 bases). CDR3 size: 13 residues. The ends were cut back, 5 bases at V and 0 bases at J, with 8 bases in the middle. The V gene's germline CDR1 is SGHVS and CDR2 FQNEAQ. CDR3 sequence (DNA): TGTGCCAGCAGCCTCAGGGGCTCCTACGAGCAGTACGTC. Translated: CASSLRGSYEQYV.

The chain uses TRBV4-2 and TRBJ1-6; 8 bases agree with TRBD1. The CDR3 is made up of 17 amino acids. The J segment lost 6 bases and the V segment lost 6 bases, leaving 13 bases of the junction unmatched. Germline assignment: CDR1 LGHNA and CDR2 YNFKEQ. The CDR3 protein is CASRQRLKGQGNSPLHF. CDR3 nucleotides: TGTGCCAGCAGACAGCGCCTCAAAGGACAGGGTAATTCACCCCTCCACTTT.

This clonotype was seen ten or more times. This chain joins TRBV5-1 and TRBJ1-2; D is undetermined. CDR1 is SGHRS, CDR2 YFSETQ, per germline. The germline V and J ends were trimmed by 0 bases and 2 bases, with 8 bases remaining between them. The CDR3 sequence is 14 residues long. DNA of the CDR3: TGCGCCAGCAGCTTGGTACAGTCCAACTATGGCTACACCTTC. It yields the protein CASSLVQSNYGYTF.

V and J are TRBV29-1 and TRBJ2-1; weak D call: TRBD2 (7 bases). CDR3 size: 14 residues. V lost 7 bases to trimming and J lost 5 bases, with 18 bases between them. Germline CDR1 SQVTM, CDR2 ANQGSEA. CDR3 bases: TGCAGCGCCTCACTGGGGGGGCTGGACAATGAGCAGTTCTTC. It specifies CSASLGGLDNEQFF.

This clonotype was found a few times. J is TRBJ2-1 and V is TRBV9, with TRBD2 matching 8 bases. V gave up 4 bases and J gave up 2 bases; unmatched junction bases: 5. CDR1 and CDR2 from the germline V gene are SGDLS and YYNGEE. The CDR3 length is 15 residues. The CDR3 DNA follows: TGTGCCAGCAGCAAGACTAGCGCGACCTACAATGAGCAGTTCTTC. Translation: CASSKTSATYNEQFF. Full variable domain (outside the CDR3, taken from reference TRBV9 and TRBJ2-1): DSGVTQTPKHLITATGQRVTLRCSPRSGDLSVYWYQQSLDQGLQFLIQYYNGEERAKGNILERFSAQQFPDLHSELNLSSLELGDSALYFCASSKTSATYNEQFFGPGTRLTVL.

The chain couples TRBV4-2 to TRBJ1-6; perhaps TRBD1 as D (5 bases). Germline lookup yields CDR1 LGHNA and CDR2 YNFKEQ. With 2 bases removed from V and 2 bases from J, the gap between germline ends came to 13 bases. The CDR3 covers 17 residues. CDR3 nucleotides: TGTGCCAGCAGCCAACCCCCGGGACGGACCTATAATTCACCCCTCCACTTT. Translating it yields CASSQPPGRTYNSPLHF.

CDR3 loop: CASSIRQGADTQYF. CDR3 nucleotides: TGTGCCAGCAGCATTAGGCAGGGGGCAGATACGCAGTATTTT. The chain uses TRBV7-9 and TRBJ2-3; 7 bases are shared with TRBD1. V lost 5 bases and J lost 4; bases outside the gene matches: 6. The CDR3 has 14 amino acids. Per germline, CDR1 SEHNR and CDR2 FQNEAQ (reference sequence).

The CDR3 nucleotides are TGCGCCAGCAGCTTGGTTGGGGGGAACACTGAAGCTTTCTTT. It codes for CASSLVGGNTEAFF. The rearrangement links TRBV5-1 to TRBJ1-1; TRBD1 might be the D (5 bases). V was pared by 0 bases and J by 1 base, with 7 bases between. Germline CDR1 is SGHRS and CDR2 is YFSETQ. There are 14 residues in the CDR3.

The chain links TRBV28 to TRBJ2-1; either TRBD1 or TRBD2 may supply D (5 bases each). Trimming stripped 3 bases from V and 15 bases from J, with 12 bases between. Germline V lookup: CDR1 MDHEN, CDR2 SYDVKM. This CDR3 has 11 residues. In DNA form, the CDR3 reads TGTGCCAGCAGTTTCATCCGGGGCATGTTCTTC. It codes for CASSFIRGMFF. Looking up the rest from reference TRBV28 and TRBJ2-1 gives the full variable domain: DVKVTQSSRYLVKRTGEKVFLECVQDMDHENMFWYRQDPGLGLRLIYFSYDVKMKEKGDIPEGYSVSREKKERFSLILESASTNQTSMYLCASSFIRGMFFGPGTRLTVL.

CDR3 coding DNA: TGTGCCAGCAGTACAGGGGGCAAAGGGATTCAGCCCCAGCATTTT. It is translated as CASSTGGKGIQPQHF. The chain joins TRBV27 to TRBJ1-5, with 9 bases lining up with TRBD1. Germline V gives CDR1 MNHEY, CDR2 SMNVEV (reference sequence). V lost 5 bases, J lost 6 bases, and 8 bases stayed unmatched. CDR3 size: 15 residues.

This clonotype has more than one count but fewer than ten. V usage is TRBV5-1 and J usage is TRBJ1-2; D is unclear. Germline V gene sequence: CDR1 SGHRS, CDR2 YFSETQ. The V end lost 1 base, the J end lost 2 bases, and 12 bases lay between the germline ends. This CDR3 has 15 residues. CDR3 DNA: TGCGCCAGCAGCTTGAGCAGAAGAACAAACTATGGCTACACCTTC. Translating it yields CASSLSRRTNYGYTF.

This clonotype showed up just a few times. The rearrangement links TRBV29-1 to TRBJ1-1; D is perhaps TRBD1 (5 bases). V dropped 6 bases and J dropped 0 bases, with 17 bases sitting between them. Germline lookup yields CDR1 SQVTM and CDR2 ANQGSEA. The CDR3 is 15 amino acids. CDR3 protein: CSVSSGWGMNTEAFF. In DNA form, the CDR3 reads TGCAGCGTCTCCTCAGGGTGGGGCATGAACACTGAAGCTTTCTTT.

In its sample, this clonotype was seen a few times. The chain joins TRBV7-2 to TRBJ1-2, with D unclear. Trimming took 2 bases from V and 7 from J, leaving 17 bases between them. Germline V lookup: CDR1 SGHTA, CDR2 FQGNSA. There are 15 residues in the CDR3. The CDR3 is CASSLSGVVRSGYTF. CDR3 bases: TGTGCCAGCAGCTTATCCGGGGTGGTTCGTTCTGGCTACACCTTC. Together with reference TRBV7-2 and TRBJ1-2, the CDR3 gives the full variable domain: GAGVSQSPSNKVTEKGKDVELRCDPISGHTALYWYRQSLGQGLEFLIYFQGNSAPDKSGLPSDRFSAERTGGSVSTLTIQRTQQEDSAVYLCASSLSGVVRSGYTFGSGTRLTVV.

This clonotype was found a few times. The chain combines TRBV20-1 with TRBJ1-6; 9 nucleotides line up with TRBD1. Germline CDR1 is DFQATT and CDR2 is SNEGSKA (reference sequence). The CDR3 contains 12 residues. Unmatched junction bases numbered 4, after V lost 0 bases and J lost 16 bases. The CDR3 reads CSARDRDRALHF. The DNA for the CDR3 is TGCAGTGCTAGAGACCGGGACAGGGCTCTCCACTTT.

The chain couples TRBV12-5 to TRBJ2-3; 9 nucleotides line up with TRBD1. CDR3 length equals 14 residues. Unmatched junction bases numbered 3, after V lost 4 bases and J lost 4 bases. CDR1 is LGHNT and CDR2 is FRNRAP in the germline V gene. CDR3: CASGSRTGADTQYF. CDR3 sequence (DNA): TGTGCTAGTGGTTCGCGGACAGGGGCAGATACGCAGTATTTT.

The gene calls are TRBV4-1 and TRBJ1-2; D may be TRBD1 (6 bases). Germline CDR1 MGHRA, CDR2 YSYEKL. The CDR3 consists of 18 residues. V dropped 5 bases and J dropped 6 bases, with 28 bases sitting between them. Here the CDR3 DNA reads TGCGCCAGCAGCGCTCAGATTGACCTTCTCCAGGGGACCCATGGCTACACCTTC. Its translation: CASSAQIDLLQGTHGYTF.

This clonotype occurred a few times. The V and J genes are TRBV7-9 and TRBJ1-5; possibly TRBD1 for D (5 bases). The CDR3 consists of 14 residues. Trimming removed 4 bases at V and 5 bases at J, with 12 bases between. Germline CDR1 is SEHNR and CDR2 is FQNEAQ (reference sequence). The CDR3 is CASSSGTPYQPQHF. Written as DNA, the CDR3 is TGTGCCAGCAGCTCCGGGACTCCCTATCAGCCCCAGCATTTT.

The gene calls are TRBV7-2 and TRBJ2-1; TRBD2 agrees at 11 bases. V shed 2 bases, J shed 0 bases, and the junction held 9 bases outside the gene matches. The germline V gene encodes CDR1 SGHTA and CDR2 FQGNSA. The CDR3 consists of 19 residues. The CDR3 loop reads CASSLLGLAGRRSYNEQFF. The CDR3 bases are TGTGCCAGCAGCTTATTAGGACTAGCGGGCCGCCGCTCCTACAATGAGCAGTTCTTC.

This clonotype has only a few counts. V gene TRBV7-3 combines with J gene TRBJ2-2; no reliable D call. This CDR3 is built from 12 residues. Trimming left V 5 bases short and J 7 bases short, with 8 bases between. Germline assignment: CDR1 SGHTA and CDR2 FQGTGA. The CDR3 sequence: CASSAPGGELFF. DNA for the CDR3: TGTGCCAGCAGCGCCCCGGGCGGGGAGCTGTTTTTT.

This clonotype showed up just a few times. The rearrangement links TRBV5-5 to TRBJ2-7; weak D call: TRBD1 (6 bases). With 4 bases removed from V and 3 bases from J, the gap between germline ends came to 17 bases. There are 15 residues in the CDR3. Germline lookup yields CDR1 SGHKS and CDR2 YYEKEE (reference sequence). The CDR3 DNA is TGTGCCAGCAGCCCAACAACAGGGTTGAGCTACGAGCAGTACGTC. Encoded protein: CASSPTTGLSYEQYV.

This clonotype was observed a few times. The J gene is TRBJ2-5, the V gene TRBV29-1, with D possibly matching TRBD2 (6 bases). The CDR3 runs to 14 residues. From germline, CDR1 is SQVTM and CDR2 ANQGSEA. The V gene lost 6 bases and the J gene lost 4 bases, with 18 bases spanning the gap. CDR3 nucleotides: TGCAGCGTGAACCGGGGCATGGGGGGAGAGACCCAGTACTTC. Translating gives CSVNRGMGGETQYF.

This chain connects TRBV6-5 to TRBJ2-7; perhaps D is TRBD1 or TRBD2 (5 bases each). The V end lost 2 bases, the J end lost 2 bases, and 13 bases lay between the germline ends. Germline loops: CDR1 MNHEY, CDR2 SVGAGI. The CDR3 totals 15 residues. This CDR3 reads CASSYDSGTPYEQYF. CDR3 nucleotides: TGTGCCAGCAGTTACGATTCAGGGACCCCCTACGAGCAGTACTTC.

This clonotype was observed a few times. CDR3 amino acids: CASSQVSGDNEQFF. The CDR3 region has the DNA TGTGCCAGCAGCCAAGTCTCTGGGGACAATGAGCAGTTCTTC. V usage is TRBV14 and J usage is TRBJ2-1; no clear D. Germline V gene lookup returns CDR1 SGHDN and CDR2 FVKESK. The V end lost 1 base, the J end lost 5 bases, and 9 bases lay between the germline ends. This CDR3 comprises 14 residues.

There are a few counts of this clonotype. The chain employs TRBV6-5 and TRBJ2-1, with D possibly being TRBD2 (5 bases). The V gene's germline CDR1 is MNHEY and CDR2 SVGAGI. This CDR3 spans 12 amino acids. V was trimmed by 4 bases and J by 7 bases, leaving 8 bases between them. CDR3 bases: TGTGCCAGCAGTTTTCGGGGAAATGAGCAGTTCTTC. Amino acids: CASSFRGNEQFF.

The gene calls are TRBV20-1 and TRBJ2-3; TRBD2 matches at 9 bases. V gave up 0 bases and J gave up 2 bases; unmatched junction bases: 9. The CDR3 has 17 residues. CDR1 and CDR2 (germline): DFQATT, SNEGSKA (reference sequence). The CDR3 DNA is TGCAGTGCTAGAGATTGGGTAGCGGGGGACAACACAGATACGCAGTATTTT. Translated: CSARDWVAGDNTDTQYF.

Notes on this clonotype: Lacking the conserved final phenylalanine or tryptophan, this CDR3 likely reflects a read error. The genes are TRBV5-1 and TRBJ2-7, with TRBD2 matching 10 bases. CDR1 SGHRS and CDR2 YFSETQ come from the germline V gene. V shed 2 bases and J 2 bases; nucleotides not matched to a gene: 1. This CDR3 is built from 14 residues. The CDR3 region is CASSLTSGTYEQYL. CDR3 in DNA: TGCGCCAGCAGCTTAACTAGCGGGACCTACGAGCAGTACTTA.

This clonotype has more than one count but fewer than ten. The V and J genes are TRBV28 and TRBJ2-3; TRBD1 agrees at 8 bases. Germline V gene lookup returns CDR1 MDHEN and CDR2 SYDVKM. With V trimmed by 5 bases and J by 5 bases, 9 bases remained unmatched. CDR3 length: 15 amino acids. This CDR3 is CASSLTGGLGDTQYF. CDR3 in DNA: TGTGCCAGCAGTCTTACAGGGGGGCTTGGAGATACGCAGTATTTT.

The table lists this clonotype with a few counts. The chain couples TRBV4-2 to TRBJ1-2; 8 bases map to TRBD1. There are 16 residues in the CDR3. V gave up 2 bases and J gave up 0 bases; unmatched junction bases: 5. CDR1 and CDR2 from the germline V gene are LGHNA and YNFKEQ. Here the CDR3 reads CASSQRDRRANYGYTF. The CDR3 DNA reads TGTGCCAGCAGCCAACGGGACAGGAGAGCTAACTATGGCTACACCTTC.